This record concerns one T cell receptor beta chain sequence. This specimen belongs to a study of technical replicates of blood from several donors. Libraries were prepared by immunoSEQ multiplex PCR; TCRdb keeps only in-frame clonotypes and omits some of them. Here the sample spans 60,000 to 80,000 clones, roughly nine tenths being singletons. Losses at the gene ends were 0 bases for V and 0 bases for J; bases not matched to a gene: 11. This CDR3 region has 19 residues. Germline V gene data show CDR1 as SGDLS and CDR2 as YYNGEE. The chain joins TRBV9 to TRBJ2-3; 9 nucleotides align to TRBD2. Sequencing input: PBMCs. The sequence came from a human donor in good health. Some clones in this sample may be carry-over from other donors' samples. The CDR3 DNA is TGTGCCAGCAGCGTAGGAGGGCGGGGGGGACCAATGAGCACAGATACGCAGTATTTT. This translates into CASSVGGRGGPMSTDTQYF.